A selection of T cell receptor beta chains follows, all from one sample in a study of blood T cell repertoires in COVID-19. Clones were read by immunoSEQ multiplex PCR, and TCRdb kept only the in-frame ones, dropping some. The repertoire includes about 49,000 clones, about 63% of them detected once, and roughly 10% sits in the top ten. The sequencing input was peripheral blood. Receptors were obtained from a woman between 70 and 85 years old with acute or convalescent COVID-19. The CDR3 runs from the conserved cysteine through the conserved F or W. Each record gives: V gene, J gene, D gene, clone size, CDR3 protein, CDR3 DNA. D genes are given only for firm matches. Not every row has a clone size; where given, it reads once, few, many or a size class.

TRBV5-5	TRBJ2-4	TRBD2	-	CASSLGGLGGHIQYF	TGTGCCAGCAGCTTGGGAGGACTAGGCGGACACATTCAGTACTTC
TRBV9	TRBJ1-3	-	few	CASSVSDSGGNTIYF	TGTGCCAGCAGCGTATCGGACAGTGGAGGAAACACCATATATTTT
TRBV19	TRBJ2-7	TRBD2	once	CASKTSGATYEQYF	TGTGCCAGTAAAACTAGCGGGGCAACCTACGAGCAGTACTTC
TRBV7-2	TRBJ2-2	TRBD2	many	CASSSGTTNTGELFF	TGTGCCAGCAGCTCCGGGACTACGAACACCGGGGAGCTGTTTTTT
TRBV6-5	TRBJ1-2	-	-	CASSRGGVYGYTF	TGTGCCAGTTCACGGGGAGGAGTCTATGGCTACACCTTC
TRBV7-9	TRBJ2-1	TRBD2	-	CASSLPGLAGVGEQFF	TGTGCCAGCAGCTTACCCGGACTAGCGGGAGTTGGTGAGCAGTTCTTC
TRBV5-8	TRBJ1-1	TRBD1	-	CASSALWTGGKNTEAFF	TGTGCCAGCAGCGCGCTCTGGACAGGGGGGAAGAACACTGAAGCTTTCTTT
TRBV3-1/TRBV3-2	TRBJ1-4	-	-	CASSPGTNEKLFF	TGTGCCAGCAGCCCCGGGACTAATGAAAAACTGTTTTTT
TRBV2	TRBJ2-1	-	-	CASSEEQGDEQFF	TGTGCCAGCAGTGAGGAACAGGGAGATGAGCAGTTCTTC
TRBV24-1	TRBJ2-5	-	few	CATSGPQGAFQAGGPQETQYF	TGTGCCACCAGTGGCCCACAGGGGGCATTTCAAGCGGGAGGGCCGCAAGAGACCCAGTACTTC
TRBV6-9	TRBJ2-2	TRBD1	-	CARSPSDRGPNTGELFF	TGTGCCAGAAGTCCCTCTGACAGGGGGCCTAACACCGGGGAGCTGTTTTTT
TRBV5-4	TRBJ2-2	-	-	CASSPGLSTGELFF	TGTGCCAGCAGCCCGGGACTCAGCACCGGGGAGCTGTTTTTT
TRBV6-2/TRBV6-3	TRBJ2-1	TRBD1	many	CASSYWTGSGHSYNEQFF	TGTGCCAGCAGTTACTGGACAGGGTCAGGCCACTCCTACAATGAGCAGTTCTTC
TRBV7-3	TRBJ2-6	-	many	CASSSDRSSGANVLTF	TGTGCCAGCAGCTCGGACAGAAGCTCTGGGGCCAACGTCCTGACTTTC
TRBV5-5	TRBJ1-2	TRBD1	-	CASSKGQKGYTF	TGTGCCAGCAGCAAGGGACAGAAGGGCTACACCTTC
TRBV2	TRBJ1-1	TRBD1	-	CASSERAGGTEAFF	TGTGCCAGCAGTGAAAGGGCAGGGGGCACTGAAGCTTTCTTT
TRBV14	TRBJ2-1	TRBD2	few	CASSHDSGRSSYNEQFF	TGTGCCAGCAGCCATGATAGCGGGAGGAGCTCCTACAATGAGCAGTTCTTC
TRBV23-1	TRBJ1-5	-	few	CASSQSAYANQPQHF	TGCGCCAGCAGTCAATCTGCGTACGCTAATCAGCCCCAGCATTTT
TRBV25-1	TRBJ1-4	-	-	CASSDPPYQEGNEKLFF	TGTGCCAGCAGTGATCCCCCCTATCAGGAGGGGAATGAAAAACTGTTTTTT
TRBV5-4	TRBJ1-2	TRBD1	-	CASSPTGEDYGYTF	TGTGCCAGCAGCCCGACAGGGGAGGACTATGGCTACACCTTC
TRBV28	TRBJ2-3	TRBD2	-	CASNGAGVPDTQYF	TGTGCCAGCAACGGGGCGGGAGTGCCAGATACGCAGTATTTT
TRBV29-1	TRBJ2-5	TRBD1	-	CSVFGTVGWETQYF	TGCAGCGTTTTTGGGACAGTGGGCTGGGAGACCCAGTACTTC
TRBV28	TRBJ2-1	TRBD1	-	CASSADGTALRPTYNEQFF	TGTGCCAGCAGCGCTGACGGGACAGCCCTCCGGCCTACCTACAATGAGCAGTTCTTC
TRBV5-6	TRBJ2-7	-	-	CASSLGNSYEQYF	TGTGCCAGCAGCTTGGGTAACAGTTACGAGCAGTACTTC
TRBV5-5	TRBJ1-2	TRBD1	once	CASSLGTGWNYGYTF	TGTGCCAGCAGCTTGGGGACAGGGTGGAACTATGGCTACACCTTC
TRBV6-6	TRBJ2-1	-	-	CASSYPGEEQFF	TGTGCCAGCAGTTACCCGGGAGAGGAGCAGTTCTTC
TRBV29-1	TRBJ2-5	TRBD1	-	CSVRDRGEETQYF	TGCAGCGTTAGGGACAGGGGGGAAGAGACCCAGTACTTC
TRBV6-5	TRBJ2-1	-	-	CALGAWGTGREQFF	TGTGCCCTGGGGGCGTGGGGTACTGGGCGTGAGCAGTTCTTC
TRBV11-2	TRBJ2-7	-	-	CASSLMGPTGSYEQYF	TGTGCCAGCAGCTTAATGGGTCCCACGGGGTCCTACGAGCAGTACTTC
TRBV11-2	TRBJ1-1	-	-	CASSFNMNTEAFF	TGTGCCAGCAGCTTTAACATGAACACTGAAGCTTTCTTT
TRBV5-4	TRBJ1-6	-	few	CASSRSIRGGAYNSPLHF	TGTGCCAGCAGCCGAAGTATCCGTGGGGGCGCTTATAATTCACCCCTCCACTTT
TRBV6-4	TRBJ2-3	-	-	CASSPLGGGPTDTQYF	TGTGCCAGCAGTCCCCTTGGCGGGGGCCCCACAGATACGCAGTATTTT
TRBV6-5	TRBJ2-1	TRBD2	-	CAGARREAPGEEQFF	TGTGCCGGGGCCAGGCGGGAGGCCCCAGGGGAGGAGCAGTTCTTC
TRBV3-1/TRBV3-2	TRBJ1-6	-	once	CASSQGVTVALDDNSPLHF	TGTGCCAGCAGCCAAGGGGTCACTGTAGCCCTTGACGATAATTCACCCCTCCACTTT
TRBV2	TRBJ1-2	TRBD1	many	CASRGDSPNYGYTF	TGTGCCAGCAGGGGGGACAGTCCTAACTATGGCTACACCTTC
TRBV9	TRBJ2-7	TRBD1	few	CASSVGDRVYEQYF	TGTGCCAGCAGCGTTGGGGACAGGGTATACGAGCAGTACTTC
TRBV6-5	TRBJ2-7	-	-	CASRGVGSYEQYF	TGTGCCAGCAGGGGCGTTGGCTCCTACGAGCAGTACTTC
TRBV30	TRBJ2-7	-	once	CAWSRLNIYEQYF	TGTGCCTGGAGTCGACTAAATATCTACGAGCAGTACTTC
TRBV19	TRBJ1-4	TRBD1	-	CASSIGQGEKLFF	TGTGCCAGTAGTATTGGACAGGGAGAAAAACTGTTTTTT
TRBV28	TRBJ1-3	-	-	CASSSGTNSGNTIYF	TGTGCCAGCAGTTCCGGGACAAACTCTGGAAACACCATATATTTT
TRBV4-1	TRBJ2-7	TRBD1	-	CASSQAGTGSGYEQYF	TGCGCCAGCAGCCAAGCCGGGACAGGGAGCGGGTACGAGCAGTACTTC
TRBV10-3	TRBJ1-5	-	-	CASQGLSNQPQHF	TGTGCCTCTCAGGGCCTTAGCAATCAGCCCCAGCATTTT
TRBV2	TRBJ1-2	-	-	CASSEALGTPYGYTF	TGTGCCAGCAGTGAAGCGCTGGGGACACCCTATGGCTACACCTTC
TRBV4-2	TRBJ2-5	TRBD2	-	CASSQDGTSGGAETQYF	TGTGCCAGCAGCCAAGATGGGACTAGCGGGGGGGCGGAGACCCAGTACTTC
TRBV27	TRBJ2-3	-	-	CASSPPGVGTDTQYF	TGTGCCAGCAGCCCCCCGGGGGTTGGCACAGATACGCAGTATTTT